The next 3 T cell receptor beta chains were all read from a single sample in a study of cytomegalovirus exposure and HLA in healthy donors. The PCR had 60 Vbeta and 13 Jbeta primers. Repertoires were generated with immunoSEQ multiplex PCR, while TCRdb's copy carries only in-frame clones and drops some. The data contain approximately 89,000 clones, about two thirds of them seen just once; the ten biggest clones take up approximately 5%. Sample: PBMCs. The receptors come from a woman between 25 and 40 years old in good health and CMV-seropositive.

The chain joins TRBV19 to TRBJ2-7, with TRBD1 matching over 9 bases. Germline CDR1 reads LNHDA; CDR2 reads SQIVND (reference sequence). The V and J ends lost 4 bases and 5 bases, in that order; junction bases with no gene match: 6. This CDR3 is built from 14 residues. CDR3 in amino acids: CASSKRQGEDEQYF. The CDR3 DNA reads TGTGCCAGTAGTAAACGACAGGGGGAGGACGAGCAGTACTTC.

This chain joins TRBV7-2 and TRBJ2-5, with D perhaps matching TRBD2 (5 bases). Trimming pared 1 base from V and 11 bases from J, leaving 11 bases between. Germline CDR1 reads SGHTA; CDR2 reads FQGNSA. This CDR3 comprises 12 residues. CDR3 coding DNA: TGTGCCAGCAGCTTAGAGATTGGGGAGCAGTACTTC. This codes for CASSLEIGEQYF. Filled out from reference TRBV7-2 and TRBJ2-5, the complete variable domain reads GAGVSQSPSNKVTEKGKDVELRCDPISGHTALYWYRQSLGQGLEFLIYFQGNSAPDKSGLPSDRFSAERTGGSVSTLTIQRTQQEDSAVYLCASSLEIGEQYFGPGTRLLVL.

This clone was picked up a small number of times. The chain links TRBV11-2 to TRBJ2-3, with 8 bases matching TRBD2. The CDR3 sequence is 14 residues long. After removal of 1 base from V and 6 bases from J, the junction contained 3 bases not matched to a gene. Germline lookup yields CDR1 SGHAT and CDR2 FQNNGV. The CDR3 region has the DNA TGTGCCAGCAGCTTAGCGGGGGGGATGGATACGCAGTATTTT. It is translated as CASSLAGGMDTQYF.